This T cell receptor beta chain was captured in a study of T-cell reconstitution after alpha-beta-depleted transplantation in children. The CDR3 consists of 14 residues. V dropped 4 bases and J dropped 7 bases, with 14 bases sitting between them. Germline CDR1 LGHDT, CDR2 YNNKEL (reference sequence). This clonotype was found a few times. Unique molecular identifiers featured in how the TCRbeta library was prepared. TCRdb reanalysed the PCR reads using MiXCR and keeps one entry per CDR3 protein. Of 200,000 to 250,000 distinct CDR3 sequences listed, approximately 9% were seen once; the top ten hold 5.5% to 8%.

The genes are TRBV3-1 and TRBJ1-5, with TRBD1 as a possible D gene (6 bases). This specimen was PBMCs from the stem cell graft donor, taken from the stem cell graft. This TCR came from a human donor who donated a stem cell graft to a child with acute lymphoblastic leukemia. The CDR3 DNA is TGTGCCAGCAGCCGACAGGTCAATTCCCAGCCCCAGCATTTT. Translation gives CASSRQVNSQPQHF.